Reported below is one TCR beta chain. Measured with immunoSEQ multiplex PCR; TCRdb has only the in-frame clones, and not every one. The table includes about 100,000 clones, roughly 84% detected once. This sample is drawn from a study of blood T cell repertoires in COVID-19. Study-level background: The origin of the acute and convalescent COVID-19 samples was the United States, Italy and Spain.

The clonotype originates from a man between 25 and 39 years old in a cohort sampled during active COVID-19. Sequenced material: peripheral blood.

In nucleotides, the CDR3 is TGCGCCAGCAGGCCAAGAGACAGGAGCTCTGGAAACACCATATATTTT. Translation: CASRPRDRSSGNTIYF. This sequence joins TRBV4-1 and TRBJ1-3; weak D call: TRBD1 (6 bases). CDR1 MGHRA and CDR2 YSYEKL come from the germline V gene. V dropped 6 bases and J dropped 0 bases, with 15 bases sitting between them. The CDR3 totals 16 residues.